The 13 T cell receptor beta chains below all came from one sample that was sequenced in a study of cytomegalovirus exposure and HLA in healthy donors. The PCR employed 60 Vbeta primers together with 13 Jbeta primers. The table came from immunoSEQ multiplex PCR; TCRdb's copy has only in-frame clones and leaves some out. The top ten hold about 1.3% of the sample, which has under 200,000 clones, roughly four fifths seen once. Sequencing was done on a sample of PBMCs. These receptors all stem from a man in his 60s in good health and CMV-seronegative.

The chain combines TRBV6-5 with TRBJ1-1; maybe TRBD1 (5 bases). V shed 3 bases and J shed 3 bases, with 11 bases lying between them. The germline V gene encodes CDR1 MNHEY and CDR2 SVGAGI. The CDR3 runs to 14 residues. The CDR3 loop reads CASSYWGADTEAFF. The DNA for the CDR3 is TGTGCCAGCAGTTATTGGGGCGCGGACACTGAAGCTTTCTTT.

The chain combines TRBV10-3 with TRBJ1-5; tentatively, D is TRBD1 (5 bases). CDR1 and CDR2 from the germline V gene are ENHRY and SYGVKD. The CDR3 runs 13 residues. Trimming removed 10 bases from V and 2 bases from J, with 12 bases in between. The CDR3 nucleotides are TGTGCCAGCAGGGTTCCGGGCAATCAGCCCCAGCATTTT. Its translation: CASRVPGNQPQHF.

The chain recombines TRBV5-8 with TRBJ1-4; TRBD1 might be the D (5 bases). Trimming took off 4 bases at V and 7 bases at J, with 20 bases between the two ends. This CDR3 is built from 16 residues. CDR1 and CDR2 from the germline V gene are SGHTS and YDEGEE. CDR3 protein: CASSLERGGLSEKLFF. For the CDR3, the DNA is TGTGCCAGCAGCCTTGAAAGGGGTGGATTGAGTGAAAAACTGTTTTTT.

This clone was seen a handful of times. CDR3 bases: TGCAGCGTTACAACAGGGAAGGGCACCGGGGAGCTGTTTTTT. It yields the protein CSVTTGKGTGELFF. V is TRBV29-1 and J is TRBJ2-2, with D perhaps matching TRBD1 (6 bases). In germline, CDR1 is SQVTM, CDR2 ANQGSEA. V lost 5 bases to trimming and J lost 4 bases, with 14 bases between them. CDR3 length: 14 residues.

The J gene is TRBJ2-2, the V gene TRBV6-6; D is perhaps TRBD1 (6 bases). In germline, CDR1 is MNHNY, CDR2 SVGAGI (reference sequence). There are 14 residues in the CDR3. Trimming took off 4 bases at V and 3 bases at J, with 9 bases between the two ends. CDR3 in DNA: TGTGCCAGCAGTTTTAACAGGGACACCGGGGAGCTGTTTTTT. Protein sequence: CASSFNRDTGELFF.

V gene TRBV23-1 combines with J gene TRBJ2-3; 9 bases align to TRBD2. TRBV23-1 is filed as an ORF, its function uncertain. The CDR3 runs 18 residues. The J segment lost 0 bases and the V segment lost 4 bases, leaving 11 bases of the junction unmatched. DNA for the CDR3: TGCGCCAGCAGTCTGAGAGCGGGGGGCCGAATTAGCACAGATACGCAGTATTTT. Its protein product is CASSLRAGGRISTDTQYF.

V is TRBV23-1 and J is TRBJ2-4, with D maybe TRBD2 (5 bases). TRBV23-1 carries the ORF label, with uncertain function. Trimming shortened V by 0 bases and J by 3 bases, and 9 bases separated the two germline ends. This CDR3 comprises 15 residues. This CDR3 reads CASSQSEDRKNIQYF. CDR3 in DNA: TGCGCCAGCAGTCAATCGGAGGACCGCAAAAACATTCAGTACTTC.

This clone was recorded only once. The chain employs TRBV6-1 and TRBJ2-5; a weak D match, TRBD2 (7 bases). This CDR3 contains 14 residues. Trimming shortened V by 7 bases and J by 5 bases, and 17 bases separated the two germline ends. CDR1 is MNHNS and CDR2 is SASEGT in the germline V gene. The CDR3 DNA reads as TGTGCCAGCACCGGGGGCGGGAGTGGGGAGACCCAGTACTTC. Amino acid sequence: CASTGGGSGETQYF.

The chain is built from TRBV30 and TRBJ2-5; D call uncertain. CDR1 is GTSNPN, CDR2 SVGIG, per germline (reference sequence). CDR3 length: 12 amino acids. V was clipped by 5 bases and J by 2 bases, with 9 bases between them. This chain's CDR3 is CAWGQTQETQYF. The CDR3 bases are TGTGCCTGGGGCCAAACACAAGAGACCCAGTACTTC.

As regards this clone: Relative to the germline gene, one junction end is altered; a read error may explain this. The sample contains more than one DNA sequence encoding this CDR3. This chain links TRBV6-6 with TRBJ1-1; D is uncertain. The CDR3 loop spans 12 amino acids. In germline, CDR1 is MNHNY, CDR2 SVGAGI (reference sequence). This chain's CDR3 is CASGHLNTEAFF. The CDR3 nucleotides read TGTGCCAGCGGGCACTTGAACACTGAGGCTTTCTTT.

The V and J genes are TRBV10-3 and TRBJ2-3, with D hard to call. CDR1 and CDR2 (germline): ENHRY, SYGVKD. The V gene lost 10 bases and the J gene lost 8 bases, with 13 bases spanning the gap. The CDR3 spans 11 residues. In DNA, the CDR3 is TGTGCCAGCCTGACTGGTGGTACGCAGTATTTT. Translated: CASLTGGTQYF.

This clone appeared a few times. J is TRBJ2-2 and V is TRBV4-3; D may be TRBD1 (5 bases). Germline V gene data show CDR1 as LGHNA and CDR2 as YSLEER. V lost 0 bases to trimming and J lost 0 bases, with 14 bases between them. The CDR3 consists of 18 residues. CDR3 coding DNA: TGCGCCAGCAGCCAAGATACCTTGGCCAGGGCGAACACCGGGGAGCTGTTTTTT. This translates into CASSQDTLARANTGELFF.

The V gene is TRBV7-2, the J gene TRBJ2-5, with TRBD2 as a possible D gene (7 bases). Germline assignment: CDR1 SGHTA and CDR2 FQGNSA. The V and J ends lost 4 bases and 5 bases respectively, with 20 bases between them. This CDR3 comprises 16 residues. CDR3 nucleotide sequence: TGTGCCAGCAGCTCAGAACGGGGGGCCGTCATGGAGACCCAGTACTTC. Translation: CASSSERGAVMETQYF.